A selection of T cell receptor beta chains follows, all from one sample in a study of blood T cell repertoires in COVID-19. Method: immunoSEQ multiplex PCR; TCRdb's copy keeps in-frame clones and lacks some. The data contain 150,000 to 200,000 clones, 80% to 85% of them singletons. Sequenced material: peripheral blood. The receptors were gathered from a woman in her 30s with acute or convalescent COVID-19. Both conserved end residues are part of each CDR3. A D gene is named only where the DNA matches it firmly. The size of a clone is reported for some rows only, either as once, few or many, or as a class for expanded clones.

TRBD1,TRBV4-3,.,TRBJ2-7,CASSQGQGREQYF,TGCGCCAGCAGCCAAGGACAGGGCCGCGAGCAGTACTTC
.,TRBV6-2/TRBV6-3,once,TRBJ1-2,CASSPSHGYTF,TGTGCCAGCAGCCCGAGTCATGGCTACACCTTC
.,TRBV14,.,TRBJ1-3,CASSQSRFHSGNTIYF,TGTGCCAGCAGCCAGAGCCGGTTTCACTCTGGAAACACCATATATTTT
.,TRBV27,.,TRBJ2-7,CASSQGPYEQYF,TGTGCCAGCAGTCAGGGGCCCTACGAGCAGTACTTC
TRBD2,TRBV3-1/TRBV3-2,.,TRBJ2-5,CASSQGRGAQETQYF,TGTGCCAGCAGCCAAGGGCGGGGGGCCCAAGAGACCCAGTACTTC
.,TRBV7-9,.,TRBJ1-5,CASSPRGGGSQPQHF,TGTGCCAGCAGCCCGAGGGGGGGCGGTTCTCAGCCCCAGCATTTT
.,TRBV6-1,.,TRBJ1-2,CASSESPGLTYGYTF,TGTGCCAGCAGTGAATCTCCGGGACTAACCTATGGCTACACCTTC
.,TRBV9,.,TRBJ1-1,CASSVSSSSLVGTEAFF,TGTGCCAGCAGCGTATCGTCGTCCTCACTAGTTGGCACTGAAGCTTTCTTT
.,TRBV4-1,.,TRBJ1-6,CASSQGTDLRPLHF,TGCGCCAGCAGCCAAGGGACAGATTTGAGACCCCTCCACTTT
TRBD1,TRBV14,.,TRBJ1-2,CASREGGVNGYTF,TGTGCCAGCAGGGAAGGGGGCGTTAATGGCTACACCTTC
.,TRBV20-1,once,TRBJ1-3,CSANSGNTIYF,TGCAGTGCCAACAGTGGAAACACCATATATTTT
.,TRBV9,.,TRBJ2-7,CASSPGLSYEQYF,TGTGCCAGCAGCCCGGGATTATCCTACGAGCAGTACTTC
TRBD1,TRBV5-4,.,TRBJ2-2,CASSRGQGVSTGELFF,TGTGCCAGCAGCAGGGGACAGGGGGTAAGCACCGGGGAGCTGTTTTTT
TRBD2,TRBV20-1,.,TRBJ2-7,CSASTAGGAYEQYF,TGCAGTGCTAGTACCGCGGGAGGGGCCTACGAGCAGTACTTC
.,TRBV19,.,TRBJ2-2,CASSTQQTTGELFF,TGTGCCAGTAGTACTCAACAGACAACCGGGGAGCTGTTTTTT
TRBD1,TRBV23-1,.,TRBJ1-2,CATTGGYGYTF,TGCGCCACGACAGGGGGCTATGGCTACACCTTC
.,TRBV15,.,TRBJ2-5,CATSRNAGPQETQYF,TGTGCCACCAGCAGAAATGCGGGACCCCAAGAGACCCAGTACTTC
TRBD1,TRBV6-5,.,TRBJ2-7,CASSTLGQGNQEQYF,TGTGCCAGCAGTACGTTGGGACAGGGTAATCAGGAGCAGTACTTC
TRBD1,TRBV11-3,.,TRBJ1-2,CASSCFRTGGGYGYTF,TGTGCCAGCAGTTGTTTCCGGACAGGGGGGGGCTATGGCTACACCTTC
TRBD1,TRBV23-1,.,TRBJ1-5,CASSHPGQGGNQPQHF,TGCGCCAGCAGTCACCCGGGACAGGGGGGCAATCAGCCCCAGCATTTT
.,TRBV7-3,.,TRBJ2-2,CASSLAPGFGELFF,TGTGCCAGCAGCTTAGCCCCTGGCTTCGGGGAGCTGTTTTTT
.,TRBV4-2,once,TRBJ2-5,CASTPLYVGETQYF,TGTGCCAGCACCCCCCTATACGTGGGCGAGACCCAGTACTTC
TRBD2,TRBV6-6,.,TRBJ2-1,CASSIGTSGGNEQFF,TGTGCCAGCAGCATTGGGACTAGCGGGGGAAATGAGCAGTTCTTC
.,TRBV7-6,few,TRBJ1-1,CASSLDRGMNTEAFF,TGTGCCAGCAGCTTAGATCGGGGTATGAACACTGAAGCTTTCTTT
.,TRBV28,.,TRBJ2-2,CASTQPVVGELFF,TGTGCCAGCACCCAACCAGTGGTCGGGGAGCTGTTTTTT
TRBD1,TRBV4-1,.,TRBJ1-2,CASSQVGRDRGRADYGYTF,TGCGCCAGCAGCCAAGTAGGCCGGGACAGGGGGCGAGCGGACTATGGCTACACCTTC
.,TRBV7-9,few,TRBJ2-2,CATKDKTRAGELFF,TGTGCCACCAAGGATAAAACACGGGCCGGGGAGCTGTTTTTT
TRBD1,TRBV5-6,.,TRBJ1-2,CASSWRQGGGYTF,TGTGCCAGCAGCTGGCGACAGGGGGGCGGCTACACCTTC
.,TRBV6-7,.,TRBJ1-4,CASSPLEWEGEVLARGKKLFF,TGTGCCAGCAGCCCTCTTGAATGGGAGGGGGAGGTCCTGGCTAGGGGAAAAAAACTGTTTTTT
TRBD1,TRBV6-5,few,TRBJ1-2,CASKFDRVFGYTF,TGTGCCAGCAAGTTCGACAGGGTATTCGGCTACACCTTC
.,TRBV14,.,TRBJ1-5,CASSAGSSSSQHF,TGTGCCAGCAGCGCCGGGTCCAGCAGCTCCCAGCATTTT
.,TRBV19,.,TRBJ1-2,CASHRDRYGYTF,TGTGCCAGTCACAGGGATCGCTATGGCTACACCTTC
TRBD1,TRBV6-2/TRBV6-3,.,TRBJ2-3,CASSYSRDRGSDTQYF,TGTGCCAGCAGTTACTCCCGGGACAGGGGATCAGATACGCAGTATTTT
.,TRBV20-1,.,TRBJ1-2,CSTSPGSGYTF,TGCAGTACCTCTCCGGGGAGCGGCTACACCTTC
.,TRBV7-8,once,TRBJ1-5,CASSRGGVQPQHF,TGTGCCAGCTCCCGTGGGGGGGTACAGCCCCAGCATTTT
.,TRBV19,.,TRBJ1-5,CASRPRQNSNQPQHF,TGTGCCAGTAGACCAAGACAGAATAGCAATCAGCCCCAGCATTTT
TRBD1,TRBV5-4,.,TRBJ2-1,CASNPGQVYNEQFF,TGTGCCAGCAACCCGGGACAGGTCTACAATGAGCAGTTCTTC
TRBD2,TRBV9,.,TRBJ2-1,CASSPSGPTYNEQFF,TGTGCCAGCAGCCCTAGCGGGCCTACCTACAATGAGCAGTTCTTC
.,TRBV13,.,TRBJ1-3,CASSTRGGFGNTIYF,TGTGCCAGCAGCACCAGGGGAGGGTTTGGAAACACCATATATTTT
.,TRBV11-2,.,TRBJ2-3,CASPALGRRTDTQYF,TGTGCCAGCCCGGCGCTTGGGCGACGTACAGATACGCAGTATTTT
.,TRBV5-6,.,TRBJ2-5,CASSYRDSSETQYF,TGTGCCAGCAGCTACCGGGACTCCTCAGAGACCCAGTACTTC
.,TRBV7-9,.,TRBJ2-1,CASSLFGGNEQFF,TGTGCCAGCAGCTTATTCGGCGGGAATGAGCAGTTCTTC
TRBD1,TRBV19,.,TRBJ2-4,CASSIGGDRIAKNIQYF,TGTGCCAGTAGTATAGGAGGGGACAGGATAGCCAAAAACATTCAGTACTTC
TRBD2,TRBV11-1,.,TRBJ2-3,CASSALAGVPTDTQYF,TGTGCCAGCAGCGCTCTAGCGGGGGTGCCCACAGATACGCAGTATTTT
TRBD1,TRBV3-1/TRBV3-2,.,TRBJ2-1,CASSQERGPYFNEQFF,TGTGCCAGCAGCCAAGAAAGGGGGCCCTATTTCAATGAGCAGTTCTTC
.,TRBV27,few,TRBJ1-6,CACGAPYNSPLHF,TGTGCCTGCGGTGCCCCCTATAATTCACCCCTCCACTTT
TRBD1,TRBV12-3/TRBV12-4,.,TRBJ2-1,CASSLLGQEQFF,TGTGCCAGCAGTTTACTGGGACAGGAGCAGTTCTTC
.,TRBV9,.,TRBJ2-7,CASSVGGGTYEQYF,TGTGCCAGCAGCGTAGGTGGAGGAACCTACGAGCAGTACTTC
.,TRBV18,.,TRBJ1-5,CASSPRAGGNQPQHF,TGTGCCAGCTCACCTCGAGCCGGGGGGAATCAGCCCCAGCATTTT
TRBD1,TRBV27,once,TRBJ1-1,CASSAGQGVEAFF,TGTGCCAGCAGTGCTGGACAGGGAGTAGAGGCTTTCTTT
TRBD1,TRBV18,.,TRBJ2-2,CASSPFGQGSPGELFF,TGTGCCAGCTCACCGTTTGGACAGGGGTCTCCCGGGGAGCTGTTTTTT
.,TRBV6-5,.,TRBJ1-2,CASSYSPQGPGYGYTF,TGTGCCAGCAGTTATAGTCCTCAGGGGCCCGGCTATGGCTACACCTTC
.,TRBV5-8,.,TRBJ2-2,CASSLKRANTGELFF,TGTGCCAGCAGCTTGAAACGGGCGAACACCGGGGAGCTGTTTTTT
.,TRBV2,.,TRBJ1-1,CASSGPQRQVGAFF,TGTGCCAGCAGTGGCCCCCAGAGACAGGTCGGAGCTTTCTTT
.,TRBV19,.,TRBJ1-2,CASSMVGGFRGYTF,TGTGCCAGTAGTATGGTCGGCGGCTTCCGTGGCTACACCTTC